Only a few counts were recorded for the clone carrying this T cell receptor (beta chain). Its target is not known. The record originates from a study of cytomegalovirus exposure and HLA in healthy donors. Study at large: Membership in the Caucasian-associated ancestry cluster was found for 81% of 398 genotyped donors. Whole-study findings and limits: Under in vitro conditions, a few CMV-associated chains were confirmed as specific for CMV antigens. Only CMV serostatus was available as immune exposure information.

CDR3 size: 14 residues. From germline, CDR1 is LGHNA and CDR2 YNFKEQ. With 1 base removed from V and 5 bases from J, the gap between germline ends came to 11 bases. PCR used 60 Vbeta primers and 13 Jbeta primers. Assay used: immunoSEQ multiplex PCR; TCRdb lists only in-frame clones, some missing. The sample includes over 100,000 clones, around 8.5% of them seen just once. The chain carries TRBV4-2 and TRBJ1-1; a possible D gene is TRBD1 (6 bases). This sequence was found in a man aged 35-49 years in good health and CMV-seronegative. Sample: PBMCs. The CDR3 DNA is TGTGCCAGCAGCCAAGGACAAAGGGGGACTGAAGCTTTCTTT. Its protein is CASSQGQRGTEAFF.